These T cell receptor beta chains were read from a single sample in a study of blood T cell repertoires in COVID-19. Assay: immunoSEQ multiplex PCR; the TCRdb copy retains only in-frame clones and omits some. This sample yields around 170,000 clones, of which around four fifths are seen a single time; around 7.3% belongs to the top ten. The sequencing sample was made of peripheral blood. The source of these receptors is a woman between 65 and 79 years old with COVID-19, enrolled during active disease. Both conserved end residues are part of each CDR3. The D gene is left open where the match is weak. A clone size is listed for some rows: how often the clone was seen (once, few, many), or a class if it is expanded.

TRBD2	NA	TRBV6-5	TRBJ2-1	TGTGCCAGCAGGGTACTAGCGGGGGTAGCTATGGAGCAGTTCTTC	CASRVLAGVAMEQFF
TRBD2	once	TRBV27	TRBJ2-5	TGTGCCAGCAGACCAAGCGGGGGGGGTGGCAGAGAGACCCAGTACTTC	CASRPSGGGGRETQYF
NA	few	TRBV30	TRBJ1-1	TGTGCCTGGGGGACTATGAACACTGAAGCTTTCTTT	CAWGTMNTEAFF
TRBD1	NA	TRBV9	TRBJ1-1	TGTGCCAGCAGCGAAGGACAGGGCGTCACTGAAGCTTTCTTT	CASSEGQGVTEAFF
NA	NA	TRBV28	TRBJ1-4	TGTGCCAGCAACTCTCCAGCGACTAATGAAAAACTGTTTTTT	CASNSPATNEKLFF
TRBD1	NA	TRBV6-5	TRBJ1-5	TGTGCCAGCAGACGTACAGGGGATTCTCAGCCCCAGCATTTT	CASRRTGDSQPQHF
TRBD1	NA	TRBV5-1	TRBJ2-7	TGCGCCAGCAGCGAGACAGGGGGTTCTATCGAGCAGTACTTC	CASSETGGSIEQYF
NA	once	TRBV5-1	TRBJ2-1	TGCGCCAGCAGCTTGGGCAGGGGTCTTTACAATGAGCAGTTCTTC	CASSLGRGLYNEQFF
NA	NA	TRBV19	TRBJ1-5	TGTGCCAGTAGTAGGGCTTGGACAGCAAATCAGCCCCAGCATTTT	CASSRAWTANQPQHF
TRBD2	NA	TRBV28	TRBJ2-2	TGTGCCAGCAGTTTGGGGACTAGCGGGGCGAACACCGGGGAGCTGTTTTTT	CASSLGTSGANTGELFF
TRBD1	few	TRBV5-4	TRBJ2-2	TGTGCCAGCAGCTTTCAAGCCGGACAGGGTAACGGGGAGCTGTTTTTT	CASSFQAGQGNGELFF
TRBD2	NA	TRBV19	TRBJ2-3	TGTGCCAGTAGTATCGGCGGGAGAGCTACAGATACGCAGTATTTT	CASSIGGRATDTQYF
TRBD1	once	TRBV6-6	TRBJ1-5	TGTGCCAGCAGCCGCGTCACCCGGGACAGGGGAGTTTATAGCAATCAGCCCCAGCATTTT	CASSRVTRDRGVYSNQPQHF
TRBD1	NA	TRBV19	TRBJ2-2	TGTGCCCTCCTCTCCGGGACAGGGTACACCGGGGAGCTGTTTTTT	CALLSGTGYTGELFF
NA	NA	TRBV28	TRBJ2-7	TGTGCCAGCAGTTTGTACAGGAGTCTAGGTGGGCAGTACTTC	CASSLYRSLGGQYF
TRBD1	NA	TRBV6-2/TRBV6-3	TRBJ1-1	TGTGCCAGCAGTCCCGGGACAGCGAACACTGAAGCTTTCTTT	CASSPGTANTEAFF
TRBD2	few	TRBV5-1	TRBJ2-2	TGCGCCAGCAGATCTCCCCGGACTAGTACAAGGGGCGGGGAGCTGTTTTTT	CASRSPRTSTRGGELFF
TRBD2	NA	TRBV28	TRBJ2-7	TGTGCCACCACCCCTGCGGGGGGAAGCTCCTACGAGCAGTACTTC	CATTPAGGSSYEQYF